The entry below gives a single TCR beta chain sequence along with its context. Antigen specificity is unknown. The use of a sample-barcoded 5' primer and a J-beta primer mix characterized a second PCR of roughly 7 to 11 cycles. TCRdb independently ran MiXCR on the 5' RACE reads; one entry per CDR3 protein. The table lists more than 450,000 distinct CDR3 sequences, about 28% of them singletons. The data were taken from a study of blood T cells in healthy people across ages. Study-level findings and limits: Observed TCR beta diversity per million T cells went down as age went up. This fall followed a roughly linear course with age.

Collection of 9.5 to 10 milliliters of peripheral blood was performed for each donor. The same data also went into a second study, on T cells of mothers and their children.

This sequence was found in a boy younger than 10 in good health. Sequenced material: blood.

Written as DNA, the CDR3 is TGCGCCAGCAGCCAAGATAACCCAGCGGGGGCTTTGAATGAGCAGTTCTTC. This sequence encodes CASSQDNPAGALNEQFF. V is TRBV4-3 and J is TRBJ2-1; 8 nucleotides line up with TRBD2. The CDR3 extends over 17 amino acids. V trimming: 0 bases; J trimming: 7 bases; junction bases outside the gene matches: 11. The germline gives CDR1 LGHNA, CDR2 YSLEER.